This record covers a single T cell receptor beta chain. Profiling relied on immunoSEQ multiplex PCR, and the TCRdb table lists in-frame clones only, not all of them. The table records 70,000 to 100,000 clones, around four fifths of them present only once. Trimming shortened V by 4 bases and J by 5 bases, and 12 bases separated the two germline ends. In germline, CDR1 is MDHEN, CDR2 SYDVKM. The CDR3 runs to 13 residues. This entry belongs to a study of OX40 agonist ivuxolimab in advanced cancers. Background on the study: A mean age of roughly 66 years, range roughly 20 to 80, was recorded, and roughly 80% were male.

The sample was CD4+ or CD8+ T cells sorted from blood, taken in a trial of the OX40 agonist ivuxolimab. The sequence came from an adult with an advanced solid tumor such as melanoma, head and neck, liver or kidney cancer. The V and J genes are TRBV28 and TRBJ2-7, with D possibly TRBD2 on 6 matching bases. The CDR3 DNA follows: TGTGCCAGCAGTTCCGGTGGGAGGAACGAGCAGTACTTC. Translated: CASSSGGRNEQYF.